The 29 T cell receptor beta chains given below trace back to one sample, sequenced in a study of T cells after yellow fever vaccination. Using its own MiXCR run on the 5' RACE reads, TCRdb lists one record per CDR3 protein. The sample yields roughly 150,000 distinct CDR3 sequences, roughly 6.7% seen once. Sample: CD4+ T cells sorted from PBMCs, taken 10 days after the yellow fever booster vaccination. Receptors originate from a man aged 25-45 years who received the YFV17D yellow fever vaccine.

The gene calls are TRBV7-2 and TRBJ2-7; D remains unclear. The CDR3 is 15 amino acids. V shed 5 bases and J shed 3 bases, with 17 bases lying between them. Germline CDR1 SGHTA, CDR2 FQGNSA. The CDR3 here is CASSVLRAPYYEQYF. The CDR3 DNA reads as TGTGCCAGCAGCGTCTTACGGGCCCCCTACTACGAGCAGTACTTC.

This clonotype was recorded many times. The J gene is TRBJ1-2, the V gene TRBV28, with D uncertain. The CDR3 is 15 amino acids. The germline CDR1 and CDR2 sequences are MDHEN and SYDVKM. Trimming stripped 5 bases from V and 5 bases from J, with 18 bases between. The CDR3 protein is CASSPAGRVWYGYTF. CDR3 nucleotides: TGTGCCAGCAGTCCAGCCGGCCGGGTTTGGTATGGCTACACCTTC.

This clonotype was detected ten times or more. The V gene is TRBV12-3 or TRBV12-4, the J gene TRBJ1-2; D may be TRBD1 (5 bases). CDR3 length equals 15 residues. Trimming stripped 5 bases from V and 4 bases from J, with 17 bases between. In nucleotides, the CDR3 is TGTGCCAGCAGTAGGGACGTCGCTGGGGGCTATGGCTACACCTTC. It encodes CASSRDVAGGYGYTF.

This clonotype occurred many times. V and J are TRBV9 and TRBJ1-2; D gene ambiguous. This CDR3 has 13 amino acids. Trimming took off 0 bases at V and 4 bases at J, with 7 bases between the two ends. Germline CDR1 and CDR2: SGDLS and YYNGEE. CDR3: CASSVDGVYGYTF. In DNA, the CDR3 is TGTGCCAGCAGCGTAGATGGGGTCTATGGCTACACCTTC.

This clonotype was recorded many times. The CDR3, as DNA: TGTGCCAGCAGCCCAGGGGGAGTTTTTAGCAATCAGCCCCAGCATTTT. This sequence encodes CASSPGGVFSNQPQHF. The V gene is TRBV7-2, the J gene TRBJ1-5, with 7 bases aligning to TRBD1. Germline CDR1 SGHTA, CDR2 FQGNSA. CDR3 length equals 16 residues. Trimming removed 5 bases from V and 0 bases from J; junction bases left unmatched: 7.

This clonotype was recorded many times. The chain uses TRBV6-2 or TRBV6-3 and TRBJ1-5; 7 bases are a match to TRBD1. V lost 6 bases, J lost 4 bases, and 6 bases stayed unmatched. There are 14 residues in the CDR3. Germline V gives CDR1 MNHEY, CDR2 SVGEGT. The chain's CDR3 is CASSLTGLNQPQHF. Written as DNA, the CDR3 is TGTGCCAGCAGCCTGACAGGGCTAAATCAGCCCCAGCATTTT.

This clonotype appeared many times. The chain links TRBV6-5 to TRBJ2-1; TRBD2 is a possible D gene (6 bases). V lost 0 bases, J lost 9 bases, and 15 bases lay in between. The CDR3 runs to 15 residues. Germline lookup yields CDR1 MNHEY and CDR2 SVGAGI. Written as DNA, the CDR3 is TGTGCCAGCAGTTACTCGACGGCGGGAAGGGTTGAGCAGTTCTTC. Amino acids: CASSYSTAGRVEQFF.

This clonotype was found many times. The chain links TRBV4-3 to TRBJ2-1, with a weak D call TRBD2 (5 bases). In germline, CDR1 is LGHNA, CDR2 YSLEER. V was cut by 4 bases and J by 4 bases, with 11 bases left in between. The CDR3 has 14 amino acids. The CDR3 is CASSRNRGYNEQFF. In DNA form, the CDR3 reads TGCGCCAGCAGCCGAAACCGGGGTTACAATGAGCAGTTCTTC.

This clonotype showed up many times. V is TRBV6-1 and J is TRBJ2-7; a weak D match, TRBD1 (6 bases). This CDR3 region has 14 residues. Germline CDR1 is MNHNS and CDR2 is SASEGT. V was cut by 6 bases and J by 1 base, with 13 bases left in between. CDR3 in amino acids: CASSPLQGSYEQYF. The CDR3 DNA reads as TGTGCCAGCAGCCCCTTACAGGGTTCCTACGAGCAGTACTTC.

This clonotype has only a few counts. The V call is TRBV7-9, the J call TRBJ1-2; D ambiguous. The germline CDR1 and CDR2 sequences are SEHNR and FQNEAQ (reference sequence). CDR3 length equals 15 residues. The V gene lost 4 bases and the J gene lost 0 bases, with 12 bases spanning the gap. The CDR3 region is CASSSGGVTNYGYTF. In nucleotides, the CDR3 is TGTGCCAGCAGCTCGGGTGGAGTAACTAACTATGGCTACACCTTC. Together with reference TRBV7-9 and TRBJ1-2, the CDR3 gives the full variable domain: DTGVSQNPRHKITKRGQNVTFRCDPISEHNRLYWYRQTLGQGPEFLTYFQNEAQLEKSRLLSDRFSAERPKGSFSTLEIQRTEQGDSAMYLCASSSGGVTNYGYTFGSGTRLTVV.

This clonotype was observed at least ten times. This chain connects TRBV30 to TRBJ2-1; D possibly corresponds to TRBD2 (6 bases). Trimming removed 3 bases at V and 7 bases at J, with 25 bases between. The CDR3 covers 17 residues. Germline V lookup: CDR1 GTSNPN, CDR2 SVGIG (reference sequence). CDR3 DNA: TGTGCCTGGAGCATTTCGGGATTCGGGAGTCGGCGAAATGAGCAGTTCTTC. Residues: CAWSISGFGSRRNEQFF.

In regard to this clonotype: Given a much more abundant clone one base away, this may be a read error. This chain connects TRBV12-3 or TRBV12-4 to TRBJ2-7; no reliable D call. The CDR3 covers 16 residues. CDR3: CDSSLSPLGRTYEQYF. In DNA form, the CDR3 reads TGTGACAGCAGTTTATCCCCCCTGGGCAGGACCTACGAGCAGTACTTC.

In this sample, this clonotype turned up many times. Here the CDR3 reads CASSLAHRAEQYF. Written as DNA, the CDR3 is TGTGCCAGCAGCTTAGCGCACAGGGCCGAGCAGTACTTC. The chain combines TRBV7-2 with TRBJ2-7; TRBD1 is a possible D gene (6 bases). From germline, CDR1 is SGHTA and CDR2 FQGNSA. The V and J ends lost 0 bases and 6 bases respectively, with 9 bases between them. There are 13 residues in the CDR3. The full variable domain, its missing parts supplied by reference TRBV7-2 and TRBJ2-7, is GAGVSQSPSNKVTEKGKDVELRCDPISGHTALYWYRQSLGQGLEFLIYFQGNSAPDKSGLPSDRFSAERTGGSVSTLTIQRTQQEDSAVYLCASSLAHRAEQYFGPGTRLTVT.

This clonotype was picked up a small number of times. The rearrangement links TRBV19 to TRBJ2-2; perhaps TRBD2 as D (6 bases). Germline-derived CDR1 and CDR2 are LNHDA and SQIVND (reference sequence). The CDR3 runs to 17 residues. Trimming removed 5 bases at V and 2 bases at J, with 18 bases between. CDR3 in amino acids: CASSVGAEGLNTGELFF. Written as DNA, the CDR3 is TGTGCCAGTAGTGTTGGGGCGGAGGGCCTAAACACCGGGGAGCTGTTTTTT. Looking up the rest from reference TRBV19 and TRBJ2-2 gives the full variable domain: DGGITQSPKYLFRKEGQNVTLSCEQNLNHDAMYWYRQDPGQGLRLIYYSQIVNDFQKGDIAEGYSVSREKKESFPLTVTSAQKNPTAFYLCASSVGAEGLNTGELFFGEGSRLTVL.

The chain uses TRBV5-4 and TRBJ2-5; 7 nucleotides match TRBD2. With 10 bases clipped from V and 4 bases from J, the junction kept 7 bases outside the gene matches. This CDR3 comprises 12 residues. CDR1 and CDR2 from the germline V gene are SGHNT and YYREEE (reference sequence). For the CDR3, the DNA is TGTGCCGTCTCGGCGGGAGCAGAGACCCAGTACTTC. Translation: CAVSAGAETQYF.

In its sample, this clonotype was seen many times. The chain joins TRBV6-5 to TRBJ2-4; D is unresolved. The ends were cut back, 4 bases at V and 11 bases at J, with 18 bases in the middle. The CDR3 is 14 residues long. The germline V gene encodes CDR1 MNHEY and CDR2 SVGAGI. The CDR3 nucleotides are TGTGCCAGCAGTTCCGGCGGAGCATTTAACTTTCAGTACTTC. This translates into CASSSGGAFNFQYF.

This chain links TRBV12-3 or TRBV12-4 with TRBJ1-5; the D gene is possibly TRBD1 (5 bases). The length of the CDR3 is 14 residues. V gave up 5 bases and J gave up 3 bases, with 11 bases separating them. The CDR3 bases are TGTGCCAGCAGTCTGACAGCTTTCAATCAGCCCCAGCATTTT. This translates into CASSLTAFNQPQHF.

This clonotype was recorded at least ten times. The V gene is TRBV5-1, the J gene TRBJ1-1; D unclear. The CDR3 is 13 amino acids. The ends were cut back, 4 bases at V and 0 bases at J, with 7 bases in the middle. Germline-derived CDR1 and CDR2 are SGHRS and YFSETQ. CDR3 in amino acids: CASSTAVNTEAFF. Written as DNA, the CDR3 is TGCGCCAGCAGCACGGCAGTGAACACTGAAGCTTTCTTT.

There are many counts of this clonotype. J is TRBJ2-1 and V is TRBV28, with D possibly matching TRBD2 (5 bases). Per the germline V gene, CDR1 is MDHEN and CDR2 is SYDVKM. Trimming removed 6 bases from V and 0 bases from J, with 18 bases in between. This CDR3 has 17 residues. The CDR3 nucleotides are TGTGCCAGCAGCACAGAGCGGCAGCCCCTCTCCTACAATGAGCAGTTCTTC. Translation: CASSTERQPLSYNEQFF.

This clonotype was counted ten times or more. The rearrangement uses TRBV7-2 and TRBJ2-3; D tentatively reads TRBD1 or TRBD2 (5 bases each). CDR3 length: 16 amino acids. V shed 7 bases and J shed 1 base, with 18 bases lying between them. Germline assignment: CDR1 SGHTA and CDR2 FQGNSA. The CDR3 reads CASMRDLLFGTDTQYF. CDR3 DNA sequence: TGTGCCAGCATGAGGGACCTCCTCTTCGGCACAGATACGCAGTATTTT.

This clonotype was counted many times. CDR3 loop: CASSLRTGEAFF. As DNA, the CDR3 is TGTGCCAGCAGTTTGCGGACAGGTGAAGCTTTCTTT. The chain joins TRBV12-3 or TRBV12-4 to TRBJ1-1; TRBD1 agrees at 7 bases. CDR3 size: 12 residues. The J segment lost 7 bases and the V segment lost 3 bases, leaving 2 bases of the junction unmatched.

This clonotype was recorded many times. The chain carries TRBV18 and TRBJ2-5; D uncertain. CDR3 length: 11 amino acids. The V end was cut by 2 bases, the J end by 5 bases, with 3 bases between. The germline CDR1 and CDR2 sequences are KGHSH and LQKENI. The CDR3 is CASSPGETQYF. The CDR3 coding sequence is TGTGCCAGCTCACCAGGGGAGACCCAGTACTTC.

J is TRBJ2-5 and V is TRBV7-9; 11 nucleotides agree with TRBD2. The germline CDR1 and CDR2 sequences are SEHNR and FQNEAQ (reference sequence). Trimming at V came to 2 bases and at J to 2 bases, leaving 1 base not matched to a gene. The CDR3 contains 15 residues. CDR3 residues: CASSLRLAGQETQYF. The CDR3 bases are TGTGCCAGCAGCTTACGACTAGCGGGACAAGAGACCCAGTACTTC.

This clonotype was seen repeatedly, ten times or more. The rearrangement links TRBV5-1 to TRBJ2-3, with D uncertain. The CDR3 is made up of 13 amino acids. Germline V gives CDR1 SGHRS, CDR2 YFSETQ. V dropped 7 bases and J dropped 5 bases, with 14 bases sitting between them. In nucleotides, the CDR3 is TGCGCCAGCTGGCGAGGAGCCCAAGATACGCAGTATTTT. It codes for CASWRGAQDTQYF.

This clonotype was recorded at least ten times. The gene calls are TRBV20-1 and TRBJ2-1, with TRBD2 identical over 7 bases. The CDR3 has 15 residues. The germline CDR1 and CDR2 sequences are DFQATT and SNEGSKA (reference sequence). V lost 6 bases and J lost 0; bases outside the gene matches: 8. The CDR3 DNA is TGCAGTGCCTACCTGGGCGGGAGCTCCTACAATGAGCAGTTCTTC. This codes for CSAYLGGSSYNEQFF.

This clonotype was seen repeatedly, ten times or more. The genes are TRBV5-1 and TRBJ2-1, with 7 bases that match TRBD2. The ends lost 5 bases at V and 0 bases at J; junction bases unmatched: 8. The CDR3 spans 16 residues. CDR1 SGHRS and CDR2 YFSETQ come from the germline V gene. In DNA, the CDR3 is TGCGCCAGCAGTCCGGGGGGAGGGAGCTCCTACAATGAGCAGTTCTTC. It encodes CASSPGGGSSYNEQFF.

Many counts were recorded for this clonotype. The rearrangement joins TRBV5-1 to TRBJ2-1; TRBD1 aligns across 7 bases. V lost 2 bases, J lost 4 bases, and 6 bases stayed unmatched. The V gene's germline CDR1 is SGHRS and CDR2 YFSETQ. This CDR3 is 15 amino acids long. Here the CDR3 DNA reads TGCGCCAGCAGCTTCCGGACAGGTGCATACAATGAGCAGTTCTTC. It translates to CASSFRTGAYNEQFF.

V is TRBV13 and J is TRBJ1-2, with D maybe TRBD1 (6 bases). Germline CDR1 PRHDT, CDR2 FYEKMQ (reference sequence). This CDR3 has 13 residues. V gave up 3 bases and J gave up 4 bases, with 9 bases separating them. CDR3 amino acids: CASSFGQFYGYTF. The CDR3 DNA sequence: TGTGCCAGCAGCTTCGGACAGTTCTATGGCTACACCTTC.

Many counts were recorded for this clonotype. The chain joins TRBV20-1 to TRBJ2-3; D ambiguous. Germline V gene data show CDR1 as DFQATT and CDR2 as SNEGSKA (reference sequence). The CDR3 totals 13 residues. With 6 bases removed from V and 3 bases from J, the gap between germline ends came to 13 bases. The CDR3 nucleotides are TGCAGTGCCTACGAAATAAGTACAGATACGCAGTATTTT. It encodes CSAYEISTDTQYF.